This TCR beta chain was recovered during a study of T cell responses to AZD1222 COVID-19 vaccine (dated by TCRdb to the early 2020s). Study-wide context: AZD1222 recipients given second doses at about 4 weeks or at about 12 weeks were pooled, since spike-specific TCR depth and breadth were not found to differ between the two schedules. Trial participants were enrolled into age subgroups of 18-55, 56-69 and 70-plus years, which contained around 150, 28 and 57 TCR-sequenced participants, respectively. A total of just over 230 trial participants underwent TCR sequencing, of whom roughly 210 had received two doses of AZD1222 and around 25 had received two doses of the MenACWY control vaccine.

General study outcomes and caveats: Vaccine-associated CD4 TCRs spanned the whole spike protein, with dominant responses in regions 160-218 and 743-854. Conclusions about previously exposed vaccinees are limited because only six or seven AZD1222 recipients were SARS-CoV-2 seropositive at baseline. Epitopes outside the regions mutated in the B.1.351 and B.1.1.7 variants were reportedly recognized by nearly half of the unique spike-specific TCRs. In the small 56-69-year group, the increase in depth fell short of significance, most likely because of low power. No day 14 peak-response samples were available, so repertoires were characterized only after the peak T cell response. Spike-specific TCR breadth and depth rose significantly after two AZD1222 doses compared with day 0 and with MenACWY recipients. Most participants were white British and females outnumbered males, and the authors suggested that clonal diversity may have been underestimated.

Relative to germline, V is 1 base shorter and J is 10 bases shorter, with 10 bases between their ends. Its CDR3 holds 13 amino acids, cysteine through phenylalanine. Kept here is only the CDR3 DNA, which spans 39 bases and is read in frame from base 1. CDR1 and CDR2 are read off the germline V gene (reference sequence) as SEHNR and FQNEAQ. This sample's time point label indicates: baseline before first vaccination. Vaccinee samples came from UK trials COV001 and COV002, including a single-blind randomized controlled phase 2/3 trial of AZD1222 (ChAdOx1 nCoV-19) in healthy adults. Trial participant PBMC samples were collected at day 0 and day 28 after the second dose for TCRbeta chain sequencing. The CDR3 regions of human TCRbeta chains were subjected to immunosequencing. As for how the authors treated the data: Repertoire TCRs were checked for matches against a reference library of SARS-CoV-2-specific TCRs that had been generated using the MIRA antigen-specificity platform. Breadth was defined as the fraction of unique TCRs that were SARS-CoV-2-associated, and depth was defined as the fraction of total T cells that were SARS-CoV-2-associated. Using the MIRA data, each spike-specific TCR was assigned both to the spike region to which the TCR was reactive and to a CD4 or CD8 class. Log10-transformed breadth and depth values were compared by one-way ANOVA with Sidak's multiple comparisons tests. TCRdb limited this immuneACCESS table to in-frame rearrangements with V and J called. A share of clones is missing; checked studies link under half to unresolved V genes, and the rest is unexplained. Clonal size and the V and J genes are those of that table, whereas D and trimming came from the DNA. Within this sample are under 120,000 clones, with around 94% of them counted one time only. The ten largest account for roughly 2.2% of the sample.

Concerning this clone: Its antigen has not been determined. Base quality data are lacking; no much larger clone is found one base away.

This specimen consisted of peripheral blood, obtained on day 0 of AZD1222 vaccination. The chain employs TRBV7-9 and TRBJ1-4, with the D gene not confidently named. This clonotype originated in an adult in good health. The DNA is as follows: TGTGCCAGCAGCTTAGTTGGGAAGGGAAAACTGTTTTTT. Its product reads: CASSLVGKGKLFF. Here the CDR3 is joined to the reference TRBV7-9 and TRBJ1-4 genes, and the full variable domain is: DTGVSQNPRHKITKRGQNVTFRCDPISEHNRLYWYRQTLGQGPEFLTYFQNEAQLEKSRLLSDRFSAERPKGSFSTLEIQRTEQGDSAMYLCASSLVGKGKLFFGSGTQLSVL.